Listed below are T cell receptor beta chains from one sample, sequenced in a study of T cells after yellow fever vaccination. A single record per CDR3 protein comes from TCRdb applying MiXCR to the 5' RACE reads. The sample carries 600,000 to 750,000 distinct CDR3 sequences, roughly an eighth recorded once. The starting material was PBMCs, obtained on the day of the yellow fever booster vaccination. The receptors here all came from a young man who received the YFV17D yellow fever vaccine. The CDR3 runs from the conserved cysteine through the conserved F or W. D genes are given only for firm matches. Size values are once, few and many counts, or a class for expanded clones, and some rows have none.

TRBJ2-3 | TRBV14 | TRBD2 | - | TGTGCCAGCAGCCAAGGTCTGCTAGCGGGAGGTCCGATGGTTAGCACAGATACGCAGTATTTT | CASSQGLLAGGPMVSTDTQYF
TRBJ2-7 | TRBV4-3 | - | - | TGCGCCAGCAGCCAAGAACCGACGGTGCAGGGAAGAACCTACGAGCAGTACTTC | CASSQEPTVQGRTYEQYF
TRBJ2-1 | TRBV24-1 | - | - | TGTGCCACCAGTGAGAACCGGGACCCCTACAATGAGCAGTTCTTC | CATSENRDPYNEQFF
TRBJ2-6 | TRBV13 | - | - | TGTGCCAGCAGCCATGATGCAGCCAGGGCCAACGTCCTGACTTTC | CASSHDAARANVLTF
TRBJ2-4 | TRBV19 | TRBD2 | few | TGTGCCAGTAGTATCTCGGGAGGGCCGATAGACATAGCCAAAAACATTCAGTACTTC | CASSISGGPIDIAKNIQYF
TRBJ2-3 | TRBV6-5 | - | few | TGTGCCAGCAGTACTCCGGGAAGGGACACGCAGTATTTT | CASSTPGRDTQYF
TRBJ2-7 | TRBV12-3/TRBV12-4 | - | few | TGTGCCAGCAGTTTAGTATGGGGGAACGAGCAGTACTTC | CASSLVWGNEQYF
TRBJ1-5 | TRBV12-3/TRBV12-4 | - | few | TGTGCCAGCAGTTTAGCGTTTGGTCGATATAGCAATCAGCCCCAGCATTTT | CASSLAFGRYSNQPQHF
TRBJ2-1 | TRBV4-3 | TRBD1 | few | TGCGCCAGCAGCCAAGATACCCGGGACAGGGTCAACAATGAGCAGTTCTTC | CASSQDTRDRVNNEQFF
TRBJ2-5 | TRBV20-1 | - | - | TGCAGTGCTATTCGACCCAGGTACCAAGAGACCCAGTACTTC | CSAIRPRYQETQYF
TRBJ2-2 | TRBV29-1 | TRBD1 | - | TGCAGCGTTGACTACAGGGGCGGGGAGCTGTTTTTT | CSVDYRGGELFF
TRBJ2-1 | TRBV5-6 | - | few | TGTGCCAGCAGCTCGCTGGGTAGCGGAGGGACCTACAATGAGCAGTTCTTC | CASSSLGSGGTYNEQFF
TRBJ2-2 | TRBV7-6 | - | - | TGTGCCAGCAGCTTATTTTTGCGGGCGACGAACACCGGGGAGCTGTTTTTT | CASSLFLRATNTGELFF
TRBJ2-1 | TRBV19 | TRBD2 | few | TGTGCCAGTAGTAATAGTGGGACTAGCGGGAGATGGTCCTACAATGAGCAGTTCTTC | CASSNSGTSGRWSYNEQFF
TRBJ1-1 | TRBV20-1 | - | - | TGCAGTGCCCACAAGACAGTGAACACTGAAGCTTTCTTT | CSAHKTVNTEAFF
TRBJ2-3 | TRBV12-3/TRBV12-4 | - | - | TGTGCCAGCGCTGAGGAGGGTGGGACAGATACGCAGTATTTT | CASAEEGGTDTQYF
TRBJ2-5 | TRBV5-5 | - | few | TGTGCCAGCAGTTCCACTGGGGTACGCGAGACCCAGTACTTC | CASSSTGVRETQYF
TRBJ2-1 | TRBV5-1 | - | few | TGCGCCAGCAGCATCCGCACGGACAATGAGCAGTTCTTC | CASSIRTDNEQFF
TRBJ1-1 | TRBV6-5 | - | - | TGTGCCAGCAGTTATAAGGGGGGGGCGCGCGCTTTCTTT | CASSYKGGARAFF
TRBJ2-5 | TRBV11-2 | - | few | TGTGCCAGCAGCCTGGGCAGCGGAAACTCCCTGGAGACCCAGTACTTC | CASSLGSGNSLETQYF
TRBJ2-7 | TRBV7-8 | TRBD2 | - | TGTGCCAGCAGCGTTTGGCGGGAGGGTGGATACGAGCAGTACTTC | CASSVWREGGYEQYF
TRBJ1-5 | TRBV19 | - | few | TGTGCCAGTAGTCTGGAGATTAATAGCAATCAGCCCCAGCATTTT | CASSLEINSNQPQHF
TRBJ2-1 | TRBV24-1 | - | few | TGTGCCACCAGTGATTGGGGGGGGGCCCGGGGGAATGAGCAGTTCTTC | CATSDWGGARGNEQFF
TRBJ2-3 | TRBV29-1 | - | few | TGCAGCGTTGGTCTGGGCGGTCCAGATACGCAGTATTTT | CSVGLGGPDTQYF
TRBJ1-2 | TRBV6-2/TRBV6-3 | TRBD1 | many | TGTGCCAGCAGGACGGACAGGTGGGGCTACACCTTC | CASRTDRWGYTF
TRBJ2-1 | TRBV20-1 | - | - | TGCAGTGCTCCTAGTGGTCAGGCCAATGAGCAGTTCTTC | CSAPSGQANEQFF
TRBJ2-3 | TRBV3-1 | - | many | TGTGCCAGCAGCATACGGACTAGCACAGATACGCAGTATTTT | CASSIRTSTDTQYF
TRBJ2-7 | TRBV19 | - | - | TGTGCCAGTAGTATAGTGATTAGCAGCTCCTACGAGCAGTACTTC | CASSIVISSSYEQYF
TRBJ2-3 | TRBV6-1 | - | - | TGTGCCAGCAGTGGAAACAGGGAGTACACAGATACGCAGTATTTT | CASSGNREYTDTQYF
TRBJ2-1 | TRBV29-1 | - | few | TGCAGCGTTGGGCAGCTTATTTACAATGAGCAGTTCTTC | CSVGQLIYNEQFF
TRBJ1-5 | TRBV5-1 | - | - | TGCGCCAGCAGCTTGGGACAGCACAATCAGCCCCAGCATTTT | CASSLGQHNQPQHF
TRBJ1-1 | TRBV7-2 | - | few | TGTGCCAGCAGCTTAGCGGCAGGAGCTTTCTTT | CASSLAAGAFF
TRBJ2-7 | TRBV12-3/TRBV12-4 | - | - | TGTGCCAGCAGCCCCCCCTACCAGGGTAGCGAGCAGTACTTC | CASSPPYQGSEQYF
TRBJ1-2 | TRBV28 | - | few | TGTGCCAGCAGTCCACCAGCCCCCGGGCAGGGCTATGGCTACACCTTC | CASSPPAPGQGYGYTF
TRBJ2-5 | TRBV27 | - | few | TGTGCCAGCAGTCCAGCCGGGTCCCCAGGGACCCAGTACTTC | CASSPAGSPGTQYF